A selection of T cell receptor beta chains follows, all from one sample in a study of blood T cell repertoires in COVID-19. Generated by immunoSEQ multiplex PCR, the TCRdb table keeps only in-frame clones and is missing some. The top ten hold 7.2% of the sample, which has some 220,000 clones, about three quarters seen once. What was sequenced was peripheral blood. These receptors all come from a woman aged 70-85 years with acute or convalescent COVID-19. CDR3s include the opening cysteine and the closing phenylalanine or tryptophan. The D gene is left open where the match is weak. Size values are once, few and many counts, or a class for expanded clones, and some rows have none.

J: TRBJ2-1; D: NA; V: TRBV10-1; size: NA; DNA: TGCGCCAGCAGTGATCCAGGGCCCTACAATGAGCAGTTCTTC; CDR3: CASSDPGPYNEQFF
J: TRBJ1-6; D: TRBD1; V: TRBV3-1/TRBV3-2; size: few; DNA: TGTGCCAGCACCAAGTGGACAGGGGATTATAATTCACCCCTCCACTTT; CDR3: CASTKWTGDYNSPLHF
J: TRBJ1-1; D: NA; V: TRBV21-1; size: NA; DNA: TGTGCCAGCAGCAAAAGGGGGGGAAACACTGAAGCTTTCTTT; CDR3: CASSKRGGNTEAFF
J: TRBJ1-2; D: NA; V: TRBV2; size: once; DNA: TGTGCCAGCAGTCTCCCCTCCCGTAACTATGGCTACACCTTC; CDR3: CASSLPSRNYGYTF
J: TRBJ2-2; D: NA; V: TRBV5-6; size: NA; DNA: TGTGCCAGCAGCTTCCCCCGGGGGTCGGTCAATAGAAACACCGGGGAGCTGTTTTTT; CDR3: CASSFPRGSVNRNTGELFF
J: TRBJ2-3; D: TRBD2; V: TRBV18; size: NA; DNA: TGTGCCAGCTCACCAGCTAGCGGGGGCACAGATACGCAGTATTTT; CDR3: CASSPASGGTDTQYF
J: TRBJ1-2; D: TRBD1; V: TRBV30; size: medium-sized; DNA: TGTGCCTGGAGAGAGGGACAGGGGTGCACCTTC; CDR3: CAWREGQGCTF
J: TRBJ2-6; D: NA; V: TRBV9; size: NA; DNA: TGTGCCAGCAGCCGCGGGGGCGCCGGGGCCAACGTCCTGACTTTC; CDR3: CASSRGGAGANVLTF
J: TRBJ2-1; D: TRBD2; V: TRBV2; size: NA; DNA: TGTGCCAGCAGTGGTAGCGGGGATTTGCCGTATGAGCAGTTCTTC; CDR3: CASSGSGDLPYEQFF
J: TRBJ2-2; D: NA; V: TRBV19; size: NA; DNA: TGTGCCAGTAGTATAGGGGCGGAGGCCGGGGAGCTGTTTTTT; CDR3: CASSIGAEAGELFF
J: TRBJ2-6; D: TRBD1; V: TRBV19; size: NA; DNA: TGTGCCAGTAGACCGGGACAGGGGGTAAATGGGGCCAACGTCCTGACTTTC; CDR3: CASRPGQGVNGANVLTF
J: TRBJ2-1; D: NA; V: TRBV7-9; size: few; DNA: TGTGCCAGCAGCTTTATCCAGGTCAACAATGAGCAGTTCTTC; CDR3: CASSFIQVNNEQFF
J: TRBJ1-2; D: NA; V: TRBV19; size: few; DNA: TGTGCCAGTAGTATAGCCAGCGACTATGGCTACACCTTC; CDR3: CASSIASDYGYTF
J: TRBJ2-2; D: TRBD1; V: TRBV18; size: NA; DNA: TGTGCCAGCTCACCCGGGACAGGGACCACCGGGGAGCTGTTTTTT; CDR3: CASSPGTGTTGELFF
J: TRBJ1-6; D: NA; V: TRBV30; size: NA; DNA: TGTGCCTGGCAATACAGGGTTGGCTATAATTCACCCCTCCACTTT; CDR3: CAWQYRVGYNSPLHF
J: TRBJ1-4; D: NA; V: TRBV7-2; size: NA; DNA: TGTGCCAGCAGCCGGGGGGGGAGGACTGAAAAACTGTTTTTT; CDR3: CASSRGGRTEKLFF
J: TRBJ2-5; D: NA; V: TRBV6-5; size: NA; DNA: TGTGCCAGCAAGACGGCAGGGGTTAAAGAGACCCAGTACTTC; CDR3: CASKTAGVKETQYF
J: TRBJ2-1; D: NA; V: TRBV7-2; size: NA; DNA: TGTGCCAGCAGCCCCACAGGAAGGAATGAGCAGTTCTTC; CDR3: CASSPTGRNEQFF
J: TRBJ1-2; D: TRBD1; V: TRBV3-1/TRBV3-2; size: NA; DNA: TGTGCCAGCAGCCCGGGACAGGGCACATCTAACTATGGCTACACCTTC; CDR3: CASSPGQGTSNYGYTF
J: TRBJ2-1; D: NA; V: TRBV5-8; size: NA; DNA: TGTGCCAGCAGCTTGGGTCTGGATGCGGGGGCCAGGAATGAGCAGTTCTTC; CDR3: CASSLGLDAGARNEQFF
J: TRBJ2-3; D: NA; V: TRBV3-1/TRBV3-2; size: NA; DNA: TGTGCCAGCAGCCAAGGGGGGGGGCGAGCGGATACGCAGTATTTT; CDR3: CASSQGGGRADTQYF
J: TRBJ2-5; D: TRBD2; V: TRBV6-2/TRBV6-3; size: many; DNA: TGTGCCAGCAGCCGCCCACTAGCGAAGGTTGGGACCCAGTACTTC; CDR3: CASSRPLAKVGTQYF
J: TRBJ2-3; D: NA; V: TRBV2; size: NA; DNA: TGTGCCAGCAGTGAAACTACTAATACGCAGTATTTT; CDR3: CASSETTNTQYF
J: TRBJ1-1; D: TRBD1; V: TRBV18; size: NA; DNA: TGTGCCAGCTCAAGGACAGGACAGTTCACTGAAGCTTTCTTT; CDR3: CASSRTGQFTEAFF
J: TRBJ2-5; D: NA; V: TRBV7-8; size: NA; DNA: TGTGCCAGCAGCTTAGGCAGGGTCGAGACCCAGTACTTC; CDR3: CASSLGRVETQYF
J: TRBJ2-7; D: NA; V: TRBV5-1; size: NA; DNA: TGCGCCAGCAGCCTAGACGCAGGGTTGAGCGAGCAGTACTTC; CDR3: CASSLDAGLSEQYF
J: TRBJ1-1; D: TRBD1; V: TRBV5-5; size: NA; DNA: TGTGCCAGCAGCCACACTAGACAGGGGAGAAACACTGAAGCTTTCTTT; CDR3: CASSHTRQGRNTEAFF
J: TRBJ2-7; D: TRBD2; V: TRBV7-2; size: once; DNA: TGTGCCAGCAGCCGGACTAGCGGGCCCTACGAGCAGTACTTC; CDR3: CASSRTSGPYEQYF
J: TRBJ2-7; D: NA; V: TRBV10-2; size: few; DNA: TGCGCCAGCACCTCGGGGTTCGAGGGTTACGAGCAGTACTTC; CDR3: CASTSGFEGYEQYF
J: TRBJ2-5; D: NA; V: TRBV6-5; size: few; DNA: TGTGCCAGCAGGGTTGGGCTGTTAGGAGAGACCCAGTACTTC; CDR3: CASRVGLLGETQYF
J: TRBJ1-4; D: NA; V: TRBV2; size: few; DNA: TGTGCCAGCAATAAAGAGACAACAACTAATGAAAAACTGTTTTTT; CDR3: CASNKETTTNEKLFF
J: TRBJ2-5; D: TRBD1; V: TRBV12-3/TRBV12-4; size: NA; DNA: TGTGCCAGCAGTTTCCAGGGGGTAGAGACCCAGTACTTC; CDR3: CASSFQGVETQYF
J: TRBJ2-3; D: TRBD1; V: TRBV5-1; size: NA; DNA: TGCGCCAGCAGCTTTCAGGGGGCGGGCACAGATACGCAGTATTTT; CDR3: CASSFQGAGTDTQYF
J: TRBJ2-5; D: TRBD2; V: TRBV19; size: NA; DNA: TGTGCCAGTACCAGGGACTCAACAGGGCGGACTAGCCACAGGCAAGAGAAGACCCAGTACTTC; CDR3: CASTRDSTGRTSHRQEKTQYF
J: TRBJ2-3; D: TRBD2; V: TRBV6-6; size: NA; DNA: TGTGCCAGCCGTCCAGGTCGAGCGGGGGCCCACACAGATACGCAGTATTTT; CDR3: CASRPGRAGAHTDTQYF
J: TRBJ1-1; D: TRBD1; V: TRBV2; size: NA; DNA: TGTGCCAGCAGTGGGAGGGGGCAAATGAACACTGAAGCTTTCTTT; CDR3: CASSGRGQMNTEAFF
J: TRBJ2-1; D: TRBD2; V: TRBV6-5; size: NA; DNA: TGTGCCAGCAGAGATAGCGGGGGGGCAAATGAGCAGTTCTTC; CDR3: CASRDSGGANEQFF
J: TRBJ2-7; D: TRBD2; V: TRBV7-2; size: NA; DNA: TGTGCCAGCAGCTTTGGACTAGCGGGGTACGAGCAGTACTTC; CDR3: CASSFGLAGYEQYF
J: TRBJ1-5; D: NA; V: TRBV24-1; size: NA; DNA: TGTGCCACCAGTGACGCACAGGGTAGCAATCAGCCCCAGCATTTT; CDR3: CATSDAQGSNQPQHF
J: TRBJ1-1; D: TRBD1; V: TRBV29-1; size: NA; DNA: TGCAGCGTTTACTCGACAGGGATCAGCACTGAAGCTTTCTTT; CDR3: CSVYSTGISTEAFF
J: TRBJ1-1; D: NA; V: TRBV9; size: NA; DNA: TGTGCCAGCAGCGTAGCCGGGGGAAAAGCTTTCTTT; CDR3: CASSVAGGKAFF
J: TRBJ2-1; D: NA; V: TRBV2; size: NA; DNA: TGTGCCGGAAAATGCGATTCGGACGTGCGGGAAGGGAATGAGCAGTTCTTC; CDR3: CAGKCDSDVREGNEQFF